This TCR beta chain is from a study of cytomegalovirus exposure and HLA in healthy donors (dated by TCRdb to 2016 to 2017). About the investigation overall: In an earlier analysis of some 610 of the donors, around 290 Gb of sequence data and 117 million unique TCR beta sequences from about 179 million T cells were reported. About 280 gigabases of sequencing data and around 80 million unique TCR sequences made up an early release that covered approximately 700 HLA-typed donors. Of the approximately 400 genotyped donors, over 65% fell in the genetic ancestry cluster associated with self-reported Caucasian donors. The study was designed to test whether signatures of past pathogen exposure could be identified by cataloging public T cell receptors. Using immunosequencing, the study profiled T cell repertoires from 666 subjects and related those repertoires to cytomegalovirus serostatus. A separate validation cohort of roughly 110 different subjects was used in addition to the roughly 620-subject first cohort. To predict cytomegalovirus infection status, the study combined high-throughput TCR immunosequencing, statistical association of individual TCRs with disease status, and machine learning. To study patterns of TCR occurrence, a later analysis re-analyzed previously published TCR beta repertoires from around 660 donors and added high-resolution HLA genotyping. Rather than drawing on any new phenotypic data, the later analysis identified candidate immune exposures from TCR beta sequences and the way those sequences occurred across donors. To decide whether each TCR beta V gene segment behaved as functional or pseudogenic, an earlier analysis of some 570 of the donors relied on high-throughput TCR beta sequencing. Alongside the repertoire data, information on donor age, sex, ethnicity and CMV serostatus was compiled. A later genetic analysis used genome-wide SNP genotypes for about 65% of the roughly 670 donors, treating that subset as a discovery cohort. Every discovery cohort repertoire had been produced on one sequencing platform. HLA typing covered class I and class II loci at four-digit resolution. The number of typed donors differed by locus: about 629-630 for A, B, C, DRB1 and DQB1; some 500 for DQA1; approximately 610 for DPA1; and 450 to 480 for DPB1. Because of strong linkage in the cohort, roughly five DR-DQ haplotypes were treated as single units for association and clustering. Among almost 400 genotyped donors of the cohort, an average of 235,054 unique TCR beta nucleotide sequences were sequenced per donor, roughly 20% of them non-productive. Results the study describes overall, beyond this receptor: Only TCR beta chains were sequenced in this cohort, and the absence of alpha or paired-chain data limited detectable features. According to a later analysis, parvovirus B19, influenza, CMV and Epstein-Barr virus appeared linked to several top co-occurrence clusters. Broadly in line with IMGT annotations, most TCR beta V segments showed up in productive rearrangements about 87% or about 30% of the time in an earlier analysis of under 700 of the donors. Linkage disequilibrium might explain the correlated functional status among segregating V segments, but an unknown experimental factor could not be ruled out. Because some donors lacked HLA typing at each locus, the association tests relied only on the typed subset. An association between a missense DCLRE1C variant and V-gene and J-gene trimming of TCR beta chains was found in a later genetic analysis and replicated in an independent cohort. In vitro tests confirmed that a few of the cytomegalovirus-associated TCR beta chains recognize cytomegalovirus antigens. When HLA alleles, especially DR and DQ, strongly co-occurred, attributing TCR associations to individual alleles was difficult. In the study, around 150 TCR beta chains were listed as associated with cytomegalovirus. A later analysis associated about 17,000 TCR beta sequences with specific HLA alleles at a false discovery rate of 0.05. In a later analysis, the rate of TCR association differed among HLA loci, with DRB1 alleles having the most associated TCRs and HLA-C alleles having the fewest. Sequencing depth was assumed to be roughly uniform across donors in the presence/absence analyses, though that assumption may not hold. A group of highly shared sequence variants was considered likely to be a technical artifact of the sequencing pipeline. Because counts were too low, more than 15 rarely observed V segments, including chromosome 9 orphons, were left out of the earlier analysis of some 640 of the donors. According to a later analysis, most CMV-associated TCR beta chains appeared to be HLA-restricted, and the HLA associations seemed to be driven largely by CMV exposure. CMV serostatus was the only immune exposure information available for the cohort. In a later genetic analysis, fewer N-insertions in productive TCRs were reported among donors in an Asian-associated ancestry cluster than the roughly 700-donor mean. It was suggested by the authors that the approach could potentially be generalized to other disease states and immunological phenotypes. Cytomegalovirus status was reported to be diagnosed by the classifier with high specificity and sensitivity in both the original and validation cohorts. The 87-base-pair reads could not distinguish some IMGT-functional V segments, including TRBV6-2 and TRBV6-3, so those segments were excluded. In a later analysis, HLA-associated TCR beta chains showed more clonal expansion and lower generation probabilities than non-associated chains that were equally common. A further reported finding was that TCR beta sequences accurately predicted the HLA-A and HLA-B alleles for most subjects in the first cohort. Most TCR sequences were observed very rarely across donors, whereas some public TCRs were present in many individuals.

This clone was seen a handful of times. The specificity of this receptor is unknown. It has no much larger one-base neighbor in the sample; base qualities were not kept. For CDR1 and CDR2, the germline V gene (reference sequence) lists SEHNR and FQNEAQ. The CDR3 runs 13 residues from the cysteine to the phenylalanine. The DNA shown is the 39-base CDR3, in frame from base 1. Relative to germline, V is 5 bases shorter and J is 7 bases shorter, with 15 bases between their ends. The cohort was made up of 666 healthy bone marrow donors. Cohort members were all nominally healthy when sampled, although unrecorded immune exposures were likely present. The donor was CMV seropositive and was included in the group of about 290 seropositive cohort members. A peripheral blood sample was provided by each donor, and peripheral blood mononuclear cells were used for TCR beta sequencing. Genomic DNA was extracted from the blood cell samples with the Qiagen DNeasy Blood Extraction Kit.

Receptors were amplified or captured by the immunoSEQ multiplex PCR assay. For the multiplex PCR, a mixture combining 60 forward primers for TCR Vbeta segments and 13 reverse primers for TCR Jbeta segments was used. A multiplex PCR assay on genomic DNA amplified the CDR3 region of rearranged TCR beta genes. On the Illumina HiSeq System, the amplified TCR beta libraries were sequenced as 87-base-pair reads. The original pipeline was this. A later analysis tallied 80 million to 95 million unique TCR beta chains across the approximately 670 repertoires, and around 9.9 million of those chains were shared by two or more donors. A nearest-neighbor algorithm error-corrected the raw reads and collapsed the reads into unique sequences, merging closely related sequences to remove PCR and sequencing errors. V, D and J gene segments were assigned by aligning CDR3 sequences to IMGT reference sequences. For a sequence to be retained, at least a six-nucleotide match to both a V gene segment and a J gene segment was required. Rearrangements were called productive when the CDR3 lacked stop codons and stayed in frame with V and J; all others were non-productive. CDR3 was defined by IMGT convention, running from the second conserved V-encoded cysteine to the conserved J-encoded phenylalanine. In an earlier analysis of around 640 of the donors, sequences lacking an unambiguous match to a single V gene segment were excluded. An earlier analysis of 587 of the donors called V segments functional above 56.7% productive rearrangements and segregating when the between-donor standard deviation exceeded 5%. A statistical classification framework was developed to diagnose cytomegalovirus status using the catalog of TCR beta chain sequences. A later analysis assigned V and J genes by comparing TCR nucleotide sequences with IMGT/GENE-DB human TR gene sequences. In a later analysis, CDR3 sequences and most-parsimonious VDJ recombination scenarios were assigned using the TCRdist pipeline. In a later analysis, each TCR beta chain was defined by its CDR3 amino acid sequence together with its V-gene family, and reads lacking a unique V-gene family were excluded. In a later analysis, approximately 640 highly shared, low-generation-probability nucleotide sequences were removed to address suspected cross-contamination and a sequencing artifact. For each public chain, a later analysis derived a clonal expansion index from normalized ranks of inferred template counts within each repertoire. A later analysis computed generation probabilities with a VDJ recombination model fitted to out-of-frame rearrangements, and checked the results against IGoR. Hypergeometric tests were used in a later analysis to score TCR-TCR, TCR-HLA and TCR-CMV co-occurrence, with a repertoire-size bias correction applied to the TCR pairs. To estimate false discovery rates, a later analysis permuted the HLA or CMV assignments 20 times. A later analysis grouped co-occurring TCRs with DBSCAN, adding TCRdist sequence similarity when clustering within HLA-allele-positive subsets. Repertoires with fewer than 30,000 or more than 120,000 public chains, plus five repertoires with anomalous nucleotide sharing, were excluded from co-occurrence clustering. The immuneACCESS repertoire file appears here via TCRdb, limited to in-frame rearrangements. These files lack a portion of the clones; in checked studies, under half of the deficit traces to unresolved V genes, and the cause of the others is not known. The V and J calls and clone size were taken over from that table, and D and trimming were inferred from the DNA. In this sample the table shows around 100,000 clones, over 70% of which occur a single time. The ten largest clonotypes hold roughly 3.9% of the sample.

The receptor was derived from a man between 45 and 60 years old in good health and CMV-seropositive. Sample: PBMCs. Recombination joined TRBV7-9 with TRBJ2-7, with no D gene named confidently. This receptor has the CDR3 CASSPPSASEQYF. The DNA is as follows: TGTGCCAGCAGCCCTCCCTCCGCGAGTGAGCAGTACTTC.